The 5 T cell receptor beta chains reported below all come from one sample, sequenced in a study of blood T cell repertoires in COVID-19. Some clones are missing from TCRdb's copy, which holds only in-frame ones; the method was immunoSEQ multiplex PCR. The profile shows some 320,000 clones, over 85% of them singletons. Sequencing was carried out using PBMCs or T cells enriched from blood (not recorded which). The receptors were gathered from a man aged 55 to 69 who had recovered from COVID-19.

The chain's CDR3 is CASSPDGTPYGYTF. CDR3 DNA: TGTGCCAGCAGTCCGGACGGGACACCCTATGGCTACACCTTC. The chain recombines TRBV6-6 with TRBJ1-2, with D possibly TRBD1 on 6 matching bases. The germline CDR1 and CDR2 sequences are MNHNY and SVGAGI (reference sequence). Trimming cost V 5 bases and J 4 bases, with 14 bases left between them. This CDR3 comprises 14 residues.

This clone came up a few times. The gene calls are TRBV27 and TRBJ1-1; D ambiguous. The V and J ends lost 6 bases and 0 bases respectively, with 11 bases between them. The germline V gene encodes CDR1 MNHEY and CDR2 SMNVEV (reference sequence). The CDR3 has 14 amino acids. The CDR3 loop is CASRSGLLNTEAFF. The CDR3 DNA follows: TGTGCCAGCAGATCAGGACTATTGAACACTGAAGCTTTCTTT.

The gene calls are TRBV5-6 and TRBJ2-6; D not resolved. There are 13 residues in the CDR3. Trimming removed 1 base from V and 3 bases from J, with 2 bases in between. CDR1 SGHDT and CDR2 YYEEEE come from the germline V gene. CDR3 in DNA: TGTGCCAGCAGCTTGTATGGGGCCAACGTCCTGACTTTC. As protein: CASSLYGANVLTF.

This sequence joins TRBV5-6 and TRBJ1-5; 9 bases agree with TRBD1. The germline CDR1 and CDR2 sequences are SGHDT and YYEEEE. Unmatched junction bases numbered 5, after V lost 0 bases and J lost 7 bases. This CDR3 is built from 15 residues. The CDR3: CASSLGGQGGQPQHF. CDR3 DNA: TGTGCCAGCAGCTTGGGGGGACAGGGCGGACAGCCCCAGCATTTT.

This sequence joins TRBV27 and TRBJ2-7; TRBD2 matches at 9 bases. V was clipped by 4 bases and J by 1 base; unmatched bases: 8. Germline lookup yields CDR1 MNHEY and CDR2 SMNVEV (reference sequence). The CDR3 contains 16 residues. CDR3 coding DNA: TGTGCCAGCAGTTCCCCTCAAACTAGCGGGTCCTACGAGCAGTACTTC. It specifies CASSSPQTSGSYEQYF.